Listed below are T cell receptor beta chains from one sample, sequenced in a study of post-analysis software for immune sequencing data. TCRdb re-derived calls from the PCR reads in MiXCR, one entry per CDR3 protein. The sample records approximately 660,000 distinct CDR3 sequences, around 64% being singletons. Sequenced input: blood. The receptors were sampled from a girl aged 2 to 9 with multiple sclerosis. Each CDR3 is given with its conserved first and last residue. Fields, in order: V gene, J gene, D gene, clone size, CDR3 protein, CDR3 DNA. The D gene is left open where the match is weak. Size is stated for part of the rows, as once, few or many counts, or as a class when the clone is expanded.

TRBV27	TRBJ2-7	TRBD2	few	CASSPGTSPYEQYF	TGTGCCAGCAGCCCCGGGACTAGCCCCTACGAGCAGTACTTC
TRBV12-3/TRBV12-4	TRBJ1-1	-	few	CASSWTGNTEAFF	TGTGCCAGCAGTTGGACGGGGAACACTGAAGCTTTCTTT
TRBV15	TRBJ2-6	TRBD1	-	CATSRGTGSSGANVLTF	TGTGCCACCAGCAGGGGGACAGGCTCGTCTGGGGCCAACGTCCTGACTTTC
TRBV28	TRBJ2-1	-	once	CASTLPVRRTVPFF	TGTGCCAGCACTTTGCCTGTCCGGAGGACGGTCCCGTTCTTC
TRBV2	TRBJ2-7	-	-	CASSDYSSYNEQYF	TGTGCCAGCAGTGACTACAGCTCCTACAATGAGCAGTACTTC
TRBV29-1	TRBJ2-7	TRBD1	few	CSVEDPGQGAYEQYF	TGCAGCGTTGAAGATCCGGGACAGGGGGCCTACGAGCAGTACTTC
TRBV12-3/TRBV12-4	TRBJ1-2	-	-	CASSSNLPHQGYTF	TGTGCCAGCAGTTCGAATCTCCCACACCAAGGCTACACCTTC
TRBV14	TRBJ2-1	-	-	CASSQEVGRGGSNEQFF	TGTGCCAGCAGCCAAGAAGTCGGCAGGGGAGGTAGCAATGAGCAGTTCTTC
TRBV18	TRBJ1-4	-	-	CASSPPGVRDEKLFF	TGTGCCAGCTCACCACCAGGGGTGAGGGATGAAAAACTGTTTTTT
TRBV6-5	TRBJ1-2	-	-	CASTGPSGVNYGYTF	TGTGCCAGCACCGGACCCTCGGGAGTCAACTATGGCTACACCTTC
TRBV5-1	TRBJ2-1	-	-	CASSFGSGDDEQFF	TGCGCCAGCAGCTTCGGGTCGGGAGACGATGAGCAGTTCTTC
TRBV9	TRBJ1-2	TRBD1	-	CASSVDWTGTRADGYTF	TGTGCCAGCAGCGTAGATTGGACAGGTACCAGAGCGGATGGCTACACCTTC
TRBV4-1	TRBJ2-1	TRBD2	-	CASSPGLADSYNEQFF	TGCGCCAGCAGCCCTGGGCTAGCGGACTCCTACAATGAGCAGTTCTTC
TRBV29-1	TRBJ2-3	-	-	CSVQGPRTDTQYF	TGCAGCGTACAGGGCCCCCGAACAGATACGCAGTATTTT
TRBV12-5	TRBJ1-2	-	-	CASGGGPRGYTF	TGTGCTAGTGGCGGCGGGCCCCGGGGCTACACCTTC
TRBV15	TRBJ2-6	-	-	CATSRDQGAKGANVLTF	TGTGCCACCAGCAGAGATCAAGGGGCCAAAGGGGCCAACGTCCTGACTTTC
TRBV29-1	TRBJ2-1	TRBD2	-	CSVEEGLAGYNEQFF	TGCAGCGTTGAGGAGGGACTAGCGGGGTACAATGAGCAGTTCTTC